Listed here are 13 T cell receptor beta chains from one sample, sequenced in a study of patients and donors after allogeneic stem cell transplantation. TCRdb used MiXCR to reprocess the RT-PCR reads, holding one entry per CDR3 protein. In the table there are about 160,000 distinct CDR3 sequences, 30% to 45% of which are singletons. Sequencing was done on a sample of blood, either unsorted or a sorted T cell fraction (not recorded which). Receptors were obtained from a human donor who was either an allogeneic HSCT recipient or a stem cell or donor lymphocyte infusion donor (not recorded which). It is not recorded whose cells these are; they may come from a transplant donor.

The chain employs TRBV3-1 and TRBJ1-2; the match to TRBD1 covers 7 bases. V shed 6 bases and J 4 bases; nucleotides not matched to a gene: 8. The CDR3 contains 14 residues. Germline CDR1 reads LGHDT; CDR2 reads YNNKEL (reference sequence). CDR3 in amino acids: CASRRQGWVYGYTF. The CDR3 DNA follows: TGTGCCAGCAGGCGACAGGGTTGGGTCTATGGCTACACCTTC.

This clonotype was found a few times. The chain is built from TRBV27 and TRBJ1-1; D ambiguous. V was pared by 5 bases and J by 3 bases, with 10 bases between. Germline CDR1 reads MNHEY; CDR2 reads SMNVEV (reference sequence). The CDR3 length is 13 residues. CDR3 DNA sequence: TGTGCCAGCAGTAACCCTGGGCACACTGAAGCTTTCTTT. The encoded protein is CASSNPGHTEAFF.

As DNA, the CDR3 is TGTGCCAGCAGTTCAACCGGACAAAACTATGGCTACACCTTC. It yields the protein CASSSTGQNYGYTF. The chain recombines TRBV27 with TRBJ1-2; perhaps TRBD1 as D (5 bases). Germline values: CDR1 MNHEY, CDR2 SMNVEV (reference sequence). The CDR3 extends over 14 amino acids. V was cut by 4 bases and J by 2 bases, with 11 bases left in between.

This clonotype was found a few times. V usage is TRBV5-6 and J usage is TRBJ2-2, with D hard to call. There are 15 residues in the CDR3. CDR1 is SGHDT and CDR2 is YYEEEE in the germline V gene. V gave up 6 bases and J gave up 6 bases, with 18 bases separating them. The CDR3 region is CASTDNPTLAGELFF. The CDR3 DNA follows: TGTGCCAGCACCGACAATCCCACACTGGCCGGGGAGCTGTTTTTT.

The genes are TRBV28 and TRBJ1-4; D might be TRBD1 (6 bases). Germline V gene lookup returns CDR1 MDHEN and CDR2 SYDVKM. V lost 3 bases and J lost 8, with 13 bases in between. The CDR3 length is 14 residues. This chain's CDR3 is CASSLLPGAEKLFF. In DNA form, the CDR3 reads TGTGCCAGCAGTTTGTTACCGGGGGCAGAAAAACTGTTTTTT.

For the CDR3, the DNA is TGTGCCAGCAGCCCCGGGGACAATGAGCAGTTCTTC. It yields the protein CASSPGDNEQFF. The gene calls are TRBV12-3 or TRBV12-4 and TRBJ2-1; tentative D call: TRBD2 (5 bases). CDR3 length equals 12 residues. Trimming removed 6 bases from V and 5 bases from J, with 8 bases in between.

A few counts support this clonotype. The rearrangement uses TRBV13 and TRBJ1-2; the D gene is possibly TRBD1 (5 bases). Germline V gives CDR1 PRHDT, CDR2 FYEKMQ (reference sequence). The V gene lost 5 bases and the J gene lost 4 bases, with 14 bases spanning the gap. The CDR3 consists of 14 residues. As DNA, the CDR3 is TGTGCCAGCAGCAAAAAGGGGACCCGCTATGGCTACACCTTC. It yields the protein CASSKKGTRYGYTF.

The chain couples TRBV12-3 or TRBV12-4 to TRBJ1-1; D remains ambiguous. The CDR3 covers 14 residues. The V and J ends lost 5 bases and 7 bases respectively, with 17 bases between them. CDR3 residues: CASSRPWTPNEAFF. The CDR3, as DNA: TGTGCCAGCAGTCGGCCTTGGACGCCGAATGAAGCTTTCTTT.

A single count supports this clonotype. The genes are TRBV4-2 and TRBJ1-2, with 7 nucleotides matching TRBD1. Germline assignment: CDR1 LGHNA and CDR2 YNFKEQ. The V and J ends lost 0 bases and 8 bases, in that order; junction bases with no gene match: 9. CDR3 length equals 15 residues. The CDR3 DNA reads as TGTGCCAGCAGCCAAGATGACAGGGCAGGGGTAGGCTACACCTTC. This encodes CASSQDDRAGVGYTF.

This clonotype has more than one count but fewer than ten. The chain combines TRBV9 with TRBJ1-2; D is perhaps TRBD1 (5 bases). The CDR3 has 16 amino acids. V dropped 0 bases and J dropped 1 base, with 13 bases sitting between them. Germline-derived CDR1 and CDR2 are SGDLS and YYNGEE. The CDR3 DNA reads TGTGCCAGCAGCGTAGACACAGGAACCGTTAACTATGGCTACACCTTC. Its protein is CASSVDTGTVNYGYTF.

This chain links TRBV11-2 with TRBJ2-5; D is uncertain. The CDR3 is made up of 12 amino acids. From germline, CDR1 is SGHAT and CDR2 FQNNGV. V was cut by 0 bases and J by 7 bases, with 6 bases left in between. The CDR3 DNA reads as TGTGCCAGCAGCTTAGATCAGGTGACCCAGTACTTC. Its protein is CASSLDQVTQYF. The variable domain in full, completed from reference TRBV11-2 and TRBJ2-5, reads EAGVAQSPRYKIIEKRQSVAFWCNPISGHATLYWYQQILGQGPKLLIQFQNNGVVDDSQLPKDRFSAERLKGVDSTLKIQPAKLEDSAVYLCASSLDQVTQYFGPGTRLLVL.

This clonotype came up many times. V is TRBV20-1 and J is TRBJ1-4; 11 nucleotides match TRBD1. The CDR3 covers 18 residues. The junction had 14 bases not matched to a gene; V was cut back by 0 bases and J by 8 bases. Germline assignment: CDR1 DFQATT and CDR2 SNEGSKA (reference sequence). The CDR3 DNA sequence: TGCAGTGCTAGAGATGGGGTTTCCCCCGGGACAGGGGGGGAAAAACTGTTTTTT. This translates into CSARDGVSPGTGGEKLFF.

The chain carries TRBV12-3 or TRBV12-4 and TRBJ2-5; 11 bases line up with TRBD1. The J segment lost 5 bases and the V segment lost 0 bases, leaving 8 bases of the junction unmatched. The CDR3 spans 17 residues. This CDR3 is CASSLAGTGGIGETQYF. CDR3 sequence (DNA): TGTGCCAGCAGTTTAGCGGGGACAGGGGGAATCGGCGAGACCCAGTACTTC.